A selection of T cell receptor beta chains follows, all from one sample in a study of OX40 agonist ivuxolimab in advanced cancers. The method was immunoSEQ multiplex PCR; TCRdb's version includes in-frame clones alone and lacks a portion of them. The table has 90,000 to 100,000 clones, approximately 86% seen once. The source was CD4+ or CD8+ T cells sorted from blood, collected in a trial of the OX40 agonist ivuxolimab. The receptors here all came from an adult with an advanced solid tumor such as melanoma, head and neck, liver or kidney cancer. The CDR3 runs from the conserved cysteine through the conserved F or W. The order of the fields is D gene, clone size, V gene, J gene, CDR3 DNA, CDR3 protein. The D gene is left open where the match is weak. The listing skips clone size in some rows; elsewhere it reads once, few, many or a size class.

NA	once	TRBV6-5	TRBJ2-1	TGTGCCAGCAGCCCCGGTCAGCACAATGAGCAGTTCTTC	CASSPGQHNEQFF
NA	NA	TRBV7-9	TRBJ1-2	TGTGCCAGCAGCACCACCCCACATGGGTCGGATGGCTACACCTTC	CASSTTPHGSDGYTF
TRBD1	few	TRBV7-9	TRBJ1-3	TGTGCCAGCAGCTTAGGACAGGGATCCGGAAACACCATATATTTT	CASSLGQGSGNTIYF
NA	NA	TRBV6-6	TRBJ1-1	TGTGCCATAACACGGGACACTGAAGCTTTCTTT	CAITRDTEAFF
NA	once	TRBV2	TRBJ1-5	TGTGCCAGCAGTGAAGAAGGGAGTCAGCCCCAGCATTTT	CASSEEGSQPQHF
NA	NA	TRBV28	TRBJ2-2	TGTGCCAGCTATTCCCAGGAGCCCGGGGAGCTGTTTTTT	CASYSQEPGELFF
TRBD1	NA	TRBV6-6	TRBJ1-5	TGTGCCAGCAGGGGACAGAATGGAGATCAGCCCCAGCATTTT	CASRGQNGDQPQHF
NA	NA	TRBV29-1	TRBJ1-6	TGCAGCGTTGTTGTGGGGTCAGGTTCACCCCTCCACTTT	CSVVVGSGSPLHF
NA	NA	TRBV5-1	TRBJ1-5	TGCGCCAGCAGCTTGGGGGACGTGAATATGCCCCAGCATTTT	CASSLGDVNMPQHF
TRBD1	NA	TRBV4-3	TRBJ2-3	TGCGCCAGCAGCCGAGTCCCGGGACAGGGGGCAGATACGCAGTATTTT	CASSRVPGQGADTQYF
NA	NA	TRBV28	TRBJ1-5	TGTGCCAGCAGGGGGGGATACCTGCCCCAGCATTTT	CASRGGYLPQHF
NA	NA	TRBV5-8	TRBJ1-1	TGTGCCAGCAGCTTATTGGCTGAAGCTTTCTTT	CASSLLAEAFF
NA	NA	TRBV19	TRBJ2-7	TGTGCCAGTAGTAACGGCAGGGACTACGAGCAGTACTTC	CASSNGRDYEQYF
NA	NA	TRBV28	TRBJ1-6	TGTGCCAGCAGCTACCCTGTAGATAATTCACCCCTCCACTTT	CASSYPVDNSPLHF
NA	NA	TRBV28	TRBJ2-7	TGTGCCAGCATCGCCCCTTCTCGGGGCAACTACGAGCAGTACTTC	CASIAPSRGNYEQYF
NA	NA	TRBV7-9	TRBJ2-3	TGTGCCAGCAGCTCCCCCGGGGGAGATACGCAGTATTTT	CASSSPGGDTQYF
TRBD2	NA	TRBV25-1	TRBJ2-5	TGTGCCAGCAGTTCCCGACTAGCGGGAAGCGAGACCCAGTACTTC	CASSSRLAGSETQYF
NA	NA	TRBV5-5	TRBJ1-1	TGTGCCAGCAGCTTGGTAGTGAACACTGAAGCTTTCTTT	CASSLVVNTEAFF
TRBD1	NA	TRBV6-1	TRBJ2-7	TGTGCCAGCACCGCCAGGGGGCTTAACGAGCAGTACTTC	CASTARGLNEQYF
NA	NA	TRBV2	TRBJ2-5	TGTGCCAGCACTCTAGGAGGGCGGACCCAGTACTTC	CASTLGGRTQYF
NA	NA	TRBV18	TRBJ2-3	TGTGCCAGCTCAGGGGGAGGCACAGATACGCAGTATTTT	CASSGGGTDTQYF
NA	NA	TRBV5-4	TRBJ2-1	TGTGCCAGCAGCTTGGGGTCTAGTTCCTACAATGAGCAGTTCTTC	CASSLGSSSYNEQFF
NA	NA	TRBV11-2	TRBJ1-3	TGTGCCAGCAGCTTATCGACAGCTCTCTCTGGAAACACCATATATTTT	CASSLSTALSGNTIYF
NA	NA	TRBV28	TRBJ1-1	TGTGCCAGCAGCCGGGTCCCGCTCAGAAAGGGGACGTACACTGAAGCTTTCTTT	CASSRVPLRKGTYTEAFF
NA	NA	TRBV6-1	TRBJ1-5	TGTGCCAGCAGTGAACGGGAGAGTCAGCCCCAGCATTTT	CASSERESQPQHF
NA	NA	TRBV27	TRBJ2-2	TGTGCCAGCAGTAAGGGAGGCGGGGAGCTGTTTTTT	CASSKGGGELFF
NA	NA	TRBV7-2	TRBJ2-2	TGTGCCAGCAGCTTAGGACTGCCGCCCCAGGGCGGGGAGCTGTTTTTT	CASSLGLPPQGGELFF
TRBD1	NA	TRBV5-1	TRBJ2-5	TGCGCCAGCAGAGGGACAGGCGGGGAGACCCAGTACTTC	CASRGTGGETQYF
NA	NA	TRBV7-9	TRBJ1-4	TGTGCCTTTAGGGGTCCGCTCCCTGGAGGTCCTAATGAAAAACTGTTTTTT	CAFRGPLPGGPNEKLFF
TRBD1	NA	TRBV2	TRBJ2-1	TGTGCCAGCAGAACCGGGACAGGGGGGAATGAGCAGTTCTTC	CASRTGTGGNEQFF
NA	NA	TRBV2	TRBJ1-5	TGTGCCAGCAGTGAGGCGTCAACTTATAGCAATCAGCCCCAGCATTTT	CASSEASTYSNQPQHF
NA	NA	TRBV2	TRBJ2-2	TGTGCCAGCAGTGCCGACACCGGGGAGCTGTTTTTT	CASSADTGELFF
TRBD2	NA	TRBV10-3	TRBJ2-3	TGTGCCACCACTCCTAAATGGACTAGCGGGACGAGCACAGATACGCAGTATTTT	CATTPKWTSGTSTDTQYF
NA	NA	TRBV7-9	TRBJ2-3	TGTGCCAGCAGCCCCGGGAGGGGGCTAGATACAGATACGCAGTATTTT	CASSPGRGLDTDTQYF
NA	NA	TRBV5-1	TRBJ2-3	TGCGCCAGCAGTATAACTAGCCAGGCAGATACGCAGTATTTT	CASSITSQADTQYF
TRBD1	few	TRBV28	TRBJ1-3	TGTGCCAGCAGTTCTTACTTTTGGGACAGGTCAATCAACTTCTCTGGAAACACCATATATTTT	CASSSYFWDRSINFSGNTIYF
NA	NA	TRBV29-1	TRBJ2-1	TGCAGCGTTGAAAATGGAGTCAATGAGCAGTTCTTC	CSVENGVNEQFF
NA	NA	TRBV5-1	TRBJ1-5	TGCGCCAGCAGCTTAGGGGGTTTGAGCAATCAGCCCCAGCATTTT	CASSLGGLSNQPQHF
TRBD1	NA	TRBV13	TRBJ1-1	TGTGCCAGCAGCGCCAGGGGGCATGAAGCTTTCTTT	CASSARGHEAFF
NA	NA	TRBV25-1	TRBJ2-1	TGTGCCAGCACCACGAGGGGGGATGAGCAGTTCTTC	CASTTRGDEQFF
NA	NA	TRBV28	TRBJ2-1	TGTGCCAGCAACGAGGGGTCCTACAATGAGCAGTTCTTC	CASNEGSYNEQFF
NA	NA	TRBV6-6	TRBJ1-2	TGTGCCAGCATCCGGGGTTCTGGGAGCTACACCTTC	CASIRGSGSYTF
NA	once	TRBV5-6	TRBJ1-1	TGTGCCAGCAGCTTTCGAGTGAACACTGAAGCTTTCTTT	CASSFRVNTEAFF
NA	NA	TRBV30	TRBJ2-5	TGTGCCTGGAGAGGGGGCGGACTACAAGAGACCCAGTACTTC	CAWRGGGLQETQYF
NA	once	TRBV9	TRBJ2-1	TGTGCCAGCACCCTACGGGGGTCGAGCTCCTACAATGAGCAGTTCTTC	CASTLRGSSSYNEQFF
NA	NA	TRBV4-1	TRBJ2-5	TGCGCCAGCAGCCAATGGAGAGGGGAGACCCAGTACTTC	CASSQWRGETQYF
TRBD1	NA	TRBV6-1	TRBJ1-3	TGTGCCAGCAGTGAACAGGGGCAGGGGGCAGACACCATATATTTT	CASSEQGQGADTIYF
NA	NA	TRBV7-2	TRBJ2-3	TGTGCCAGCAGTCTCCGGGACTTTCGCACAGATACGCAGTATTTT	CASSLRDFRTDTQYF
TRBD2	NA	TRBV30	TRBJ2-7	TGTGCCTGGAACCCTAGCGGGTCGTCCGAGCAGTACTTC	CAWNPSGSSEQYF
TRBD1	NA	TRBV30	TRBJ2-1	TGTGCCTGGAGTGCTCAGGGGGCCGAGCAGTTCTTC	CAWSAQGAEQFF
NA	once	TRBV9	TRBJ1-2	TGTGCCCGCAGCGTAGAGGGGGGGACGAGGGTCGGCTACACCTTC	CARSVEGGTRVGYTF
NA	NA	TRBV5-4	TRBJ2-1	TGTGCCAGCAGCTCACCCAGCTCCTACAATGAGCAGTTCTTC	CASSSPSSYNEQFF
NA	few	TRBV30	TRBJ1-5	TGTGCCTGGCAGACACAGGGAGATCAGCCCCAGCATTTT	CAWQTQGDQPQHF
TRBD2	once	TRBV13	TRBJ2-3	TGTGCCAGCAGCTGGGGACTAGCGGGAGGCGGAGATACGCAGTATTTT	CASSWGLAGGGDTQYF
TRBD2	NA	TRBV6-1	TRBJ2-1	TGTGCCAGCAGTCCTACTAGCGACCGGCAGTTCTTC	CASSPTSDRQFF
TRBD1	NA	TRBV6-1	TRBJ2-3	TGTGCCAGCAAACAGGGGGCTATGACAGATACGCAGTATTTT	CASKQGAMTDTQYF
TRBD2	NA	TRBV28	TRBJ2-2	TGTGCCAGCAGTTTATTTGCGGGAGTTCGGAACACCGGGGAGCTGTTTTTT	CASSLFAGVRNTGELFF
NA	NA	TRBV6-5	TRBJ2-3	TGTGCCAGCAGTAGACAGGGAGGGGGGTATACGCAGTATTTT	CASSRQGGGYTQYF
TRBD2	NA	TRBV30	TRBJ2-3	TGTGCCTGGAGCGGGACTAGCGGTCTTGATACGCAGTATTTT	CAWSGTSGLDTQYF